This TCR beta chain was documented in a study of cytomegalovirus exposure and HLA in healthy donors. The CDR3 runs to 15 residues. The germline V and J ends were trimmed by 3 bases and 2 bases, with 16 bases remaining between them. Germline lookup yields CDR1 SQVTM and CDR2 ANQGSEA. It was with 60 Vbeta and 13 Jbeta primers that the PCR ran. Sequenced by immunoSEQ multiplex PCR; TCRdb stores in-frame clones only, minus some. The clone table shows 150,000 to 200,000 clones, with the ten largest holding 2.1%. The sequencing input was PBMCs. The sequence came from a man aged 30-40 years in good health and CMV-seronegative. The chain couples TRBV29-1 to TRBJ2-5; D may be TRBD2 (5 bases). CDR3 loop: CSVDGRPGVQETQYF. For the CDR3, the DNA is TGCAGCGTTGATGGCCGGCCCGGGGTTCAAGAGACCCAGTACTTC.